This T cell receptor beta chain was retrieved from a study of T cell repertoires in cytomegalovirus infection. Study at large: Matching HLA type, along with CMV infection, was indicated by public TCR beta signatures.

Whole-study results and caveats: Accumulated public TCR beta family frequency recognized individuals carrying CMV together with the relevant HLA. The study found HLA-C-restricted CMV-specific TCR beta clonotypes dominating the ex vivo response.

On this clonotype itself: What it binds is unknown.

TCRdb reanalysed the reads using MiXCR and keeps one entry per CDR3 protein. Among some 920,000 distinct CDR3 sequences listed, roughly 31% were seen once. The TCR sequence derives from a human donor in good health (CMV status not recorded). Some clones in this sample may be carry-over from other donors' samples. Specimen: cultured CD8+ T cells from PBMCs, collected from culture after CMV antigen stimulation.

CDR3 nucleotide sequence: TGTGCCAGCAGTTACCCCGGGACTAGGGACGAGCAGTACTTC. It codes for CASSYPGTRDEQYF. V usage is TRBV6-2 or TRBV6-3 and J usage is TRBJ2-7; the match to TRBD2 covers 8 bases. Germline CDR1 and CDR2: MNHEY and SVGEGT. This CDR3 is 14 amino acids long. The V gene end was trimmed by 2 bases and the J gene end by 5 bases; junction bases not matched to a gene: 5.